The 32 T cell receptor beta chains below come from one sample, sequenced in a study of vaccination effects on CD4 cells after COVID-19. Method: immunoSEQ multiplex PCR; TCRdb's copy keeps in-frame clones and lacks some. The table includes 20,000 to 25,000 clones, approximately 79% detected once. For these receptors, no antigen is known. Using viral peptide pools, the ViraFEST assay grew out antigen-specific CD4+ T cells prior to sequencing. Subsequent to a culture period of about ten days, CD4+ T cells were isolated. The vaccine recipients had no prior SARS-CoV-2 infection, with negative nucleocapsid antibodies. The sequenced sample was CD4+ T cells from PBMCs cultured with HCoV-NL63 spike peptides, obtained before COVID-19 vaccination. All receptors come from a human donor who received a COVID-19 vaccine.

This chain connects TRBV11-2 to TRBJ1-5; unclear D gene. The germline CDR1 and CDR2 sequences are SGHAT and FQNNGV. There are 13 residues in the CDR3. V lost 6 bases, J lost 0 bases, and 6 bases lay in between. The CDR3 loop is CASSVNSNQPQHF. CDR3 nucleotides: TGTGCCAGCAGTGTTAATAGCAATCAGCCCCAGCATTTT. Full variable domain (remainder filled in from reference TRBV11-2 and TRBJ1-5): EAGVAQSPRYKIIEKRQSVAFWCNPISGHATLYWYQQILGQGPKLLIQFQNNGVVDDSQLPKDRFSAERLKGVDSTLKIQPAKLEDSAVYLCASSVNSNQPQHFGDGTRLSIL.

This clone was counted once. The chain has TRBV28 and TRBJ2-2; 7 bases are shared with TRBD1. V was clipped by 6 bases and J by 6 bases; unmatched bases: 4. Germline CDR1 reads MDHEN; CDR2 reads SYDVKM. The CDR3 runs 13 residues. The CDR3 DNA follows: TGTGCCAGCAGAGAAGGGGGCCCCGGGGAGCTGTTTTTT. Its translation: CASREGGPGELFF.

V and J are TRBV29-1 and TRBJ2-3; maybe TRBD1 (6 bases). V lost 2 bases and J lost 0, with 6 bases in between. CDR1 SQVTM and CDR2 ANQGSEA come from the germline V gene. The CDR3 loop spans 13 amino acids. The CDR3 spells CSVETGSTDTQYF. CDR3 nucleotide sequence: TGCAGCGTTGAAACAGGGAGCACAGATACGCAGTATTTT.

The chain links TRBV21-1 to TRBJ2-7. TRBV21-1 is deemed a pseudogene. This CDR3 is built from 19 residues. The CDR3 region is CASSKRFLLELGNPYEQYF. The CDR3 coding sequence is TGTGCCAGCAGCAAAAGGTTTCTCCTAGAATTGGGCAACCCCTACGAGCAGTACTTC.

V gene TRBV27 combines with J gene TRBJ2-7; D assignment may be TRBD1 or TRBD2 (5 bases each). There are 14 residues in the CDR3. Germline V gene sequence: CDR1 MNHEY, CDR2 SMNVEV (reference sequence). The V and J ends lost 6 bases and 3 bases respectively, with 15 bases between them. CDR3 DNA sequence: TGTGCCAGCAGCATGCAGGGACCAGACTACGAGCAGTACTTC. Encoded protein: CASSMQGPDYEQYF.

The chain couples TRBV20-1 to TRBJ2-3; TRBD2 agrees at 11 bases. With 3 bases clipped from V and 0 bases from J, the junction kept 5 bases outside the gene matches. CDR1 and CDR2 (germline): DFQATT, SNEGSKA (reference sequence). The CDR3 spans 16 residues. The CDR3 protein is CSASKTSGGSTDTQYF. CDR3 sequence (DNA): TGCAGTGCTAGTAAAACTAGCGGGGGTAGCACAGATACGCAGTATTTT.

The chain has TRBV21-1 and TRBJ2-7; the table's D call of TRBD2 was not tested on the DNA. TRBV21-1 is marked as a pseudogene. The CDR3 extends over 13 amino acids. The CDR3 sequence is CASPSSGGYEQYF. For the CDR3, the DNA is TGTGCCAGCCCATCTAGCGGGGGCTACGAGCAGTACTTC.

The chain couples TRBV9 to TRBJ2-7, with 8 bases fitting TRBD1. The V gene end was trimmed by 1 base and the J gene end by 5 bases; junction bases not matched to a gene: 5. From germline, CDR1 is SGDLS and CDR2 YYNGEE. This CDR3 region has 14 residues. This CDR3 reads CASSVTPGGDEQYF. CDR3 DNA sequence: TGTGCCAGCAGCGTAACCCCAGGGGGCGACGAGCAGTACTTC.

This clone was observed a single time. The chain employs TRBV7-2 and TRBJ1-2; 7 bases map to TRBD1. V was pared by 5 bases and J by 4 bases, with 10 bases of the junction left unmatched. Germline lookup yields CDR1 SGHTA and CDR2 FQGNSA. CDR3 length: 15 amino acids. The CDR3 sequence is CASSLQGGDGYGYTF. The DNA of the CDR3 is TGTGCCAGCAGCCTCCAGGGGGGAGATGGCTATGGCTACACCTTC.

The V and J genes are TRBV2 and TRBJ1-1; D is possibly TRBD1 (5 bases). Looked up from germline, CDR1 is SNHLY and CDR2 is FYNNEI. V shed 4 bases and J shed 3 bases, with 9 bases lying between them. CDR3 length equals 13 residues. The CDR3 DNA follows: TGTGCCAGCAGTGGGGGGTCGGACACTGAAGCTTTCTTT. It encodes CASSGGSDTEAFF.

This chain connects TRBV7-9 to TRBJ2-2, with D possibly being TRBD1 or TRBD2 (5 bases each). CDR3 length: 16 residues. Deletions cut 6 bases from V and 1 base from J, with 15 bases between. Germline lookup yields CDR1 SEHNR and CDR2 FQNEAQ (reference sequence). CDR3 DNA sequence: TGTGCCAGCAGGGGACCGATAAGGGGGAACACCGGGGAGCTGTTTTTT. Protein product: CASRGPIRGNTGELFF.

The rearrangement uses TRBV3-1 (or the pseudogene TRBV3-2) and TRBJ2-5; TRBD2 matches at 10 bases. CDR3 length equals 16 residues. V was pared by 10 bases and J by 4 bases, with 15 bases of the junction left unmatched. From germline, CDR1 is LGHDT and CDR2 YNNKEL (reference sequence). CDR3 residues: CATGNWASGRVETQYF. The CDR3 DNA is TGTGCCACCGGGAACTGGGCTAGCGGGAGAGTAGAGACCCAGTACTTC.

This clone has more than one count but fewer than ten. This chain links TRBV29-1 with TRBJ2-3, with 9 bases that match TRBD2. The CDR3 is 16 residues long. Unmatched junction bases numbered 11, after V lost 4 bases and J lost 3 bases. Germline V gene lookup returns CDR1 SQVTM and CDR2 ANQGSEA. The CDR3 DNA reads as TGCAGCGTTGTACCCCGTGGGGCGGGAGGGACAGATACGCAGTATTTT. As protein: CSVVPRGAGGTDTQYF.

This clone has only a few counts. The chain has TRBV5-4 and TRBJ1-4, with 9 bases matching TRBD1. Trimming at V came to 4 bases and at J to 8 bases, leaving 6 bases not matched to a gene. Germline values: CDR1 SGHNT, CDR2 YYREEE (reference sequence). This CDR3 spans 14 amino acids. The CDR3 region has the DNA TGTGCCAGCAGCGTACAGGGGGCGGTAGAAAAACTGTTTTTT. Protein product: CASSVQGAVEKLFF.

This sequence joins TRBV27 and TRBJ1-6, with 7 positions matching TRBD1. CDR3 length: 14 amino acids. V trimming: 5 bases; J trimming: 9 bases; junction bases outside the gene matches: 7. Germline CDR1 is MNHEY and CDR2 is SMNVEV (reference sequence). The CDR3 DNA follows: TGTGCCAGCAGTCACAGGGGATTAAGTTCACCCCTCCACTTT. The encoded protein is CASSHRGLSSPLHF.

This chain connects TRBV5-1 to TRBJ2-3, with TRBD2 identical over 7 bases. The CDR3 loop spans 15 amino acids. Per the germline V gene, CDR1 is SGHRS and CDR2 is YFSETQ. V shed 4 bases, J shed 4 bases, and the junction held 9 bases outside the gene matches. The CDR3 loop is CASSPPSGFADTQYF. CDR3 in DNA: TGCGCCAGCAGCCCGCCTAGCGGATTCGCAGATACGCAGTATTTT.

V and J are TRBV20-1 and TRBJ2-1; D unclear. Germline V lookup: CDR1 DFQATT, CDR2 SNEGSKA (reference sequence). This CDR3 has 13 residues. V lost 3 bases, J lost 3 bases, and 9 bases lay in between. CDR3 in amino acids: CSASVEHYNEQFF. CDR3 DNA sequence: TGCAGTGCTAGTGTGGAACACTACAATGAGCAGTTCTTC.

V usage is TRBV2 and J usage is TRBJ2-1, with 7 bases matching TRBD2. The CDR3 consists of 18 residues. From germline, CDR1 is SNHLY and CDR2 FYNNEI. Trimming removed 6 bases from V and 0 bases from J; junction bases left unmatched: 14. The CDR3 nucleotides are TGTGCCAGCAGGGGAACGGGGAGGGGACGAAGCTCCTACAATGAGCAGTTCTTC. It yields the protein CASRGTGRGRSSYNEQFF.

The CDR3 spells CASSLGWGPPDTQYF. CDR3 DNA: TGTGCCAGCAGTTTGGGATGGGGCCCGCCAGATACGCAGTATTTT. The chain recombines TRBV27 with TRBJ2-3, with a weak D call TRBD1 (5 bases). CDR1 MNHEY and CDR2 SMNVEV come from the germline V gene (reference sequence). The CDR3 runs to 15 residues. Trimming removed 3 bases at V and 4 bases at J, with 14 bases between.

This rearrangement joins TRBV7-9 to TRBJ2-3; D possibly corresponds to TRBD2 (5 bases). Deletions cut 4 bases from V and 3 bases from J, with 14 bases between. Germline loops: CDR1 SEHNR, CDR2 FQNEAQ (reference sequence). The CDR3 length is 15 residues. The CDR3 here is CASSSRAAITDTQYF. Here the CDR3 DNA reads TGTGCCAGCAGCTCCCGAGCGGCAATAACAGATACGCAGTATTTT.

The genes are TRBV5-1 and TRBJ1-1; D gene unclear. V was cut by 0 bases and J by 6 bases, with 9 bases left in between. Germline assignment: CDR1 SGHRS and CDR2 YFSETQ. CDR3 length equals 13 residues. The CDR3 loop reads CASSLAGRAEAFF. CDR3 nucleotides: TGCGCCAGCAGCTTGGCTGGTAGGGCTGAAGCTTTCTTT.

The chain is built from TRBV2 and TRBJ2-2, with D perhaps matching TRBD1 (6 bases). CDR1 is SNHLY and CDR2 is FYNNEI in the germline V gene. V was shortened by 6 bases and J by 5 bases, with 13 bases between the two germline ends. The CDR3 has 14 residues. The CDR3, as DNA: TGTGCCAGCAGAGTCAGGGGTAATACCGGGGAGCTGTTTTTT. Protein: CASRVRGNTGELFF. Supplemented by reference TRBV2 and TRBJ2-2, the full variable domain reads EPEVTQTPSHQVTQMGQEVILRCVPISNHLYFYWYRQILGQKVEFLVSFYNNEISEKSEIFDDQFSVERPDGSNFTLKIRSTKLEDSAMYFCASRVRGNTGELFFGEGSRLTVL.

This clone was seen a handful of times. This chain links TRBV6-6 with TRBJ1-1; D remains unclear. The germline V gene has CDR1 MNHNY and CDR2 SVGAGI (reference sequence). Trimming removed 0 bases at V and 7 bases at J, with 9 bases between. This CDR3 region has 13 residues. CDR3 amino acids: CASSYSSEIEAFF. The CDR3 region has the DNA TGTGCCAGCAGTTACTCTTCCGAAATTGAAGCTTTCTTT.

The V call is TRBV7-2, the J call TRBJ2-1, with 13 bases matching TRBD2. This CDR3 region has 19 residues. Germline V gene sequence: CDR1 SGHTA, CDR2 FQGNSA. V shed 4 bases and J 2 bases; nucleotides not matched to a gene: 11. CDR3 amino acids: CASSSPKRLAGGTYNEQFF. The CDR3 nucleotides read TGTGCCAGCAGCTCCCCGAAGCGACTAGCGGGAGGTACCTACAATGAGCAGTTCTTC.

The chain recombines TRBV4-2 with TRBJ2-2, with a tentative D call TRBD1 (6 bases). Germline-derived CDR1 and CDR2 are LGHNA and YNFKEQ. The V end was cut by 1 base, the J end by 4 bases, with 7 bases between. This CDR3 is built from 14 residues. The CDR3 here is CASSQARGTGELFF. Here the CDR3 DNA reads TGTGCCAGCAGCCAAGCCAGGGGCACCGGGGAGCTGTTTTTT.

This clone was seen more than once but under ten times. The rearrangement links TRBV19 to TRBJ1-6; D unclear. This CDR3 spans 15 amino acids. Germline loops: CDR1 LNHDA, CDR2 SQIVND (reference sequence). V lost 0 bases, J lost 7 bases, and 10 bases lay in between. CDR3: CASSIDGQPNSPLHF. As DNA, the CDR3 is TGTGCCAGTAGTATAGACGGTCAGCCCAATTCACCCCTCCACTTT. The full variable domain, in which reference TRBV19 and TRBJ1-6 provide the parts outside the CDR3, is DGGITQSPKYLFRKEGQNVTLSCEQNLNHDAMYWYRQDPGQGLRLIYYSQIVNDFQKGDIAEGYSVSREKKESFPLTVTSAQKNPTAFYLCASSIDGQPNSPLHFGNGTRLTVT.

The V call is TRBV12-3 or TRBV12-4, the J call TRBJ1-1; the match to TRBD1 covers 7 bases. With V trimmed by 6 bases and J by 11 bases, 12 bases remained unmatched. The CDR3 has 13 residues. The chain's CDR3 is CASSSTGVAGAFF. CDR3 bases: TGTGCCAGCAGCTCTACAGGGGTCGCGGGGGCTTTCTTT.

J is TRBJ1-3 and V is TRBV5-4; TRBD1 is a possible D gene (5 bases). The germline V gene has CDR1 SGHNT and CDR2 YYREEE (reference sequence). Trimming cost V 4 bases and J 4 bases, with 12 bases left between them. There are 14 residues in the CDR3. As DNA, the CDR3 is TGTGCCAGCAGCGCGGGACGGCAAGGAAACACCATATATTTT. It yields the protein CASSAGRQGNTIYF.

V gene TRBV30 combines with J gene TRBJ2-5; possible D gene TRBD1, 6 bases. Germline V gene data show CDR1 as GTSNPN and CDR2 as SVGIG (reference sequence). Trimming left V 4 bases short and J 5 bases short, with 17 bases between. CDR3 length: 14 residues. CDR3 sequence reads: CAWNTQGRRETQYF. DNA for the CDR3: TGTGCCTGGAATACCCAGGGGCGCAGGGAGACCCAGTACTTC.

In nucleotides, the CDR3 is TGTGCCAGCGCGACAGGGTATTACGTTACGGATCAGCCCCAGCATTTT. It codes for CASATGYYVTDQPQHF. V usage is TRBV19 and J usage is TRBJ1-5, with 7 bases that match TRBD1. The CDR3 has 16 residues. J lost 5 bases, V lost 9 bases, and 16 bases had no gene match. Per the germline V gene, CDR1 is LNHDA and CDR2 is SQIVND (reference sequence). Using reference TRBV19 and TRBJ1-5 for the parts outside the CDR3, the full variable domain is DGGITQSPKYLFRKEGQNVTLSCEQNLNHDAMYWYRQDPGQGLRLIYYSQIVNDFQKGDIAEGYSVSREKKESFPLTVTSAQKNPTAFYLCASATGYYVTDQPQHFGDGTRLSIL.

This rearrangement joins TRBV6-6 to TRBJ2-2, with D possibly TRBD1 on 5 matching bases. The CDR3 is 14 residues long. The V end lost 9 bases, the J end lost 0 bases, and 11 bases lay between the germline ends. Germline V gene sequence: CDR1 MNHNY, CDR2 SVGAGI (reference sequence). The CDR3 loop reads CASFQGANTGELFF. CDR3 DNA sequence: TGTGCCAGTTTTCAAGGGGCGAACACCGGGGAGCTGTTTTTT.

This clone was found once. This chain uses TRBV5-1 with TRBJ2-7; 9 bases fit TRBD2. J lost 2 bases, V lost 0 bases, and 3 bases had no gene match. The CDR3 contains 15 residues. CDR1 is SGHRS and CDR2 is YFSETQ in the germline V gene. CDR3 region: CASSLDPSGTYEQYF. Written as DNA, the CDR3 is TGCGCCAGCAGCTTGGATCCTAGCGGGACCTACGAGCAGTACTTC.